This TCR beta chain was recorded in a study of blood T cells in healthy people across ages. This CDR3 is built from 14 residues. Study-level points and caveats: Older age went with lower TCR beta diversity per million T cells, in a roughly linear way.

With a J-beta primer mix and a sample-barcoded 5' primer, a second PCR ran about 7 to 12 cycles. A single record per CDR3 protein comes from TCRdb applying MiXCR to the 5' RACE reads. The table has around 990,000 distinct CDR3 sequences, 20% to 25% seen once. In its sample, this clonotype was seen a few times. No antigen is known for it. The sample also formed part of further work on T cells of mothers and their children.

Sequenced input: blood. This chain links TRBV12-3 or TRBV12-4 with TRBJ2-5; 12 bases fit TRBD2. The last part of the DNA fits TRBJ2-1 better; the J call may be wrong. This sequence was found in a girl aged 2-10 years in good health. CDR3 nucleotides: TGTGCCAGCAGTTGGACTAGCGGGGCCAATGAGCAGTTCTTC. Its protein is CASSWTSGANEQFF.